Listed below are T cell receptor beta chains from one sample, sequenced in a study of blood T cell repertoires in COVID-19. Assay used: immunoSEQ multiplex PCR; TCRdb lists only in-frame clones, some missing. The profile shows around 200,000 clones, 70% to 80% of them singletons. Sequenced: peripheral blood. Receptors originate from a man aged 50-59 years who had recovered from COVID-19. The CDR3 runs from the conserved cysteine through the conserved F or W. A D gene is named only where the DNA matches it firmly. The size of a clone is reported for some rows only, either as once, few or many, or as a class for expanded clones.

D gene: TRBD1; clone size: once; J gene: TRBJ2-2; V gene: TRBV30; CDR3 DNA: TGTGCCTGGAGTGTTAAAAGTCGGCAGGGGGCGCGCACCGGGGAGCTGTTTTTT; CDR3 protein: CAWSVKSRQGARTGELFF
D gene: TRBD2; clone size: .; J gene: TRBJ2-3; V gene: TRBV7-3; CDR3 DNA: TGTGCCAGCAGCGGGACTAGTAGGGAGAGCACAGATACGCAGTATTTT; CDR3 protein: CASSGTSRESTDTQYF
D gene: TRBD2; clone size: .; J gene: TRBJ2-3; V gene: TRBV5-1; CDR3 DNA: TGCGCCACAAAACCGGGACTAGCGGGAGATACGCAGTATTTT; CDR3 protein: CATKPGLAGDTQYF
D gene: TRBD2; clone size: .; J gene: TRBJ2-1; V gene: TRBV24-1; CDR3 DNA: TGTGCCACCAGCGGTGGCGGGAGGGCCCGTGGTGAGCAGTTCTTC; CDR3 protein: CATSGGGRARGEQFF
D gene: .; clone size: .; J gene: TRBJ1-2; V gene: TRBV18; CDR3 DNA: TGTGCCAGCTCACCGATCGAAACAGGGTCTCGAGGCTACACCTTC; CDR3 protein: CASSPIETGSRGYTF
D gene: .; clone size: .; J gene: TRBJ1-1; V gene: TRBV5-6; CDR3 DNA: TGTGCCAGCAGTCAGGGTCCTGAAGCTTTCTTT; CDR3 protein: CASSQGPEAFF
D gene: .; clone size: .; J gene: TRBJ2-3; V gene: TRBV30; CDR3 DNA: TGTGCCTGGAGCGGGGGGCTTGTCACAGATACGCAGTATTTT; CDR3 protein: CAWSGGLVTDTQYF
D gene: .; clone size: few; J gene: TRBJ2-7; V gene: TRBV4-1; CDR3 DNA: TGCGCCAGCAGCCAAGAGGGGGTAGCGGAGGTCTACGAGCAGTACTTC; CDR3 protein: CASSQEGVAEVYEQYF
D gene: .; clone size: .; J gene: TRBJ2-1; V gene: TRBV15; CDR3 DNA: TGTGCCACCAGCAGAGTTCGGGGTTACAATGAGCAGTTCTTC; CDR3 protein: CATSRVRGYNEQFF
D gene: TRBD1; clone size: few; J gene: TRBJ2-7; V gene: TRBV9; CDR3 DNA: TGTGCCAGCAGCGTAGGACAGGGGGCGCGACGGGAGCAGTACTTC; CDR3 protein: CASSVGQGARREQYF
D gene: .; clone size: once; J gene: TRBJ2-1; V gene: TRBV2; CDR3 DNA: TGTGCCAGCAGCCTTGAGTGGAATGAGCAGTTCTTC; CDR3 protein: CASSLEWNEQFF
D gene: TRBD1; clone size: .; J gene: TRBJ1-3; V gene: TRBV10-3; CDR3 DNA: TGTGCCATATCTCCAGGGGGACGCTCTGGAAACACCATATATTTT; CDR3 protein: CAISPGGRSGNTIYF
D gene: TRBD2; clone size: .; J gene: TRBJ2-1; V gene: TRBV10-3; CDR3 DNA: TGTGCCATCAGGCGGACTAGCGGGAACTACAATGAGCAGTTCTTC; CDR3 protein: CAIRRTSGNYNEQFF
D gene: TRBD1; clone size: .; J gene: TRBJ1-1; V gene: TRBV6-5; CDR3 DNA: TGTGCCAGCAGTTACGGGACAGGGATGGCAAAGGCTTTCTTT; CDR3 protein: CASSYGTGMAKAFF
D gene: .; clone size: few; J gene: TRBJ2-7; V gene: TRBV7-3; CDR3 DNA: TGTGCCAGCAGCTTAGCCGGAGGCTCCTACGAGCAGTACTTC; CDR3 protein: CASSLAGGSYEQYF
D gene: TRBD1; clone size: .; J gene: TRBJ2-1; V gene: TRBV7-3; CDR3 DNA: TGTGCCAGCAGCTCCCGACAGGGCGGGCACAATGAGCAGTTCTTC; CDR3 protein: CASSSRQGGHNEQFF
D gene: .; clone size: .; J gene: TRBJ2-3; V gene: TRBV5-5; CDR3 DNA: TGTGCCAGCAGCTTGTCAACTAGCACAGATACGCAGTATTTT; CDR3 protein: CASSLSTSTDTQYF